The 25 T cell receptor beta chains presented below share a single source sample, sequenced in a study of shared clonotypes between healthy human individuals. Naive CD8 cells lacked CD45RO, underwent positive selection for CCR7 and left out terminally differentiated effector memory CD45RA+ cells. The repertoire was sequenced with immunoSEQ multiplex PCR; TCRdb's copy has only in-frame clones and lacks some. The sample lists under 700,000 clones; about 95% were seen once. Sequencing input: naive CD8+ T cells sorted from blood. The receptors were sampled from a woman in her twenties or thirties in good health.

This clone was counted once. The genes are TRBV5-4 and TRBJ2-5; no clear D. Judging by the DNA end, TRBJ2-7 fits better; the J call may be wrong. The CDR3 has 13 residues. CDR1 is SGHNT, CDR2 YYREEE, per germline (reference sequence). Written as DNA, the CDR3 is TGTGCCAGCAGCTCAGCCTCGAACTACGAGCAGTACTTC. Translation: CASSSASNYEQYF.

This clone was seen a single time. This rearrangement joins TRBV28 to TRBJ2-2; D unresolved. V was cut by 1 base and J by 7 bases, with 4 bases left in between. Germline CDR1 is MDHEN and CDR2 is SYDVKM. The CDR3 sequence is 12 residues long. The CDR3 DNA follows: TGTGCCAGCAGTTTATACGGCGGGGAGCTGTTTTTT. It translates to CASSLYGGELFF.

The genes are TRBV6-1 and TRBJ2-7; 10 nucleotides agree with TRBD1. Per germline, CDR1 MNHNS and CDR2 SASEGT. J lost 3 bases, V lost 5 bases, and 4 bases had no gene match. This CDR3 has 14 residues. CDR3 sequence: CASSSRTGGYEQYF. DNA for the CDR3: TGTGCCAGCAGTTCGCGGACAGGGGGCTACGAGCAGTACTTC.

Points on this clone: The sample has other DNA sequences that encode this CDR3 too. J is TRBJ1-2 and V is TRBV6-5; unclear D gene. The CDR3 has 14 amino acids. V lost 0 bases and J 2 bases, leaving 7 bases between the germline ends. Germline V gene sequence: CDR1 MNHEY, CDR2 SVGAGI. CDR3 bases: TGTGCCAGCAGTTACTCCCCCGGAAACTATGGCTACACCTTC. The encoded protein is CASSYSPGNYGYTF.

The V call is TRBV15, the J call TRBJ2-3, with 10 nucleotides matching TRBD1. The CDR3 runs to 15 residues. Germline CDR1 and CDR2: LNHNV and YYDKDF (reference sequence). The trim removed 4 bases at V and 7 bases at J, leaving 8 bases unmatched. The CDR3 DNA sequence: TGTGCCACCAGCACCGGGACAGGGGTGCTATATACGCAGTATTTT. Protein: CATSTGTGVLYTQYF.

The chain carries TRBV7-9 and TRBJ2-7, with D maybe TRBD2 (6 bases). The CDR3 has 11 residues. Looked up from germline, CDR1 is SEHNR and CDR2 is FQNEAQ (reference sequence). The V gene lost 6 bases and the J gene lost 7 bases, with 10 bases spanning the gap. CDR3 sequence reads: CASSTGGEQYF. The CDR3 nucleotides are TGTGCCAGCAGTACTGGGGGGGAGCAGTACTTC.

The CDR3 DNA reads as TGTGCCACCAGCAGAGGATCAGACAGGAACTATGGCTACACCTTC. It specifies CATSRGSDRNYGYTF. V gene TRBV15 combines with J gene TRBJ1-2, with D possibly matching TRBD1 (6 bases). This CDR3 contains 15 residues. V lost 1 base and J lost 2, with 11 bases in between. The germline V gene has CDR1 LNHNV and CDR2 YYDKDF (reference sequence).

Comments on this clone: Distinct nucleotide sequences in the sample also encode this CDR3. The chain recombines TRBV15 with TRBJ2-7; possibly TRBD2 for D (6 bases). There are 14 residues in the CDR3. Germline V gives CDR1 LNHNV, CDR2 YYDKDF (reference sequence). V was pared by 6 bases and J by 10 bases, with 22 bases between. CDR3 loop: CATSEMGLSVEQYF. As DNA, the CDR3 is TGTGCCACCAGTGAAATGGGACTTTCCGTCGAACAGTACTTC.

This chain uses TRBV11-2 with TRBJ1-2; the match to TRBD1 covers 9 bases. Trimming removed 4 bases from V and 4 bases from J; junction bases left unmatched: 13. CDR3 length: 17 amino acids. Germline CDR1 is SGHAT and CDR2 is FQNNGV. The CDR3 reads CASSSPVRGQGGYGYTF. The CDR3 DNA reads TGTGCCAGCAGCTCCCCGGTCAGGGGACAGGGCGGCTATGGCTACACCTTC.

This clone was detected only once. The chain has TRBV27 and TRBJ2-7; D is unclear. The CDR3 has 13 residues. Germline CDR1 and CDR2: MNHEY and SMNVEV (reference sequence). V was cut by 6 bases and J by 1 base, with 10 bases left in between. The CDR3 protein is CASSKTLSYEQYF. The CDR3 DNA is TGTGCCAGCAGCAAGACACTTTCCTACGAGCAGTACTTC.

The V call is TRBV6-5, the J call TRBJ2-7; 8 positions match TRBD1. This CDR3 region has 16 residues. The V gene's germline CDR1 is MNHEY and CDR2 SVGAGI. Unmatched junction bases numbered 6, after V lost 0 bases and J lost 2 bases. The CDR3 coding sequence is TGTGCCAGCAGTTACTCGTCGGACAGGGCGACCTACGAGCAGTACTTC. The encoded protein is CASSYSSDRATYEQYF.

The J gene is TRBJ2-3, the V gene TRBV5-8, with D possibly matching TRBD2 (7 bases). CDR3 length: 15 amino acids. From germline, CDR1 is SGHTS and CDR2 YDEGEE. V gave up 1 base and J gave up 7 bases, with 16 bases separating them. The CDR3 loop reads CASSLSWGGLNTQYF. In DNA form, the CDR3 reads TGTGCCAGCAGCTTGTCGTGGGGGGGCTTGAATACGCAGTATTTT.

The CDR3 bases are TGCAGCGTTGAGGGGACAGGGGAGAAGAACACTGAAGCTTTCTTT. Protein: CSVEGTGEKNTEAFF. The rearrangement uses TRBV29-1 and TRBJ1-1; 10 bases map to TRBD1. Per germline, CDR1 SQVTM and CDR2 ANQGSEA. The CDR3 spans 15 residues. The V and J ends lost 3 bases and 1 base, in that order; junction bases with no gene match: 5.

The rearrangement links TRBV30 to TRBJ1-2, with 8 bases aligning to TRBD1. The CDR3 is made up of 15 amino acids. J lost 4 bases, V lost 2 bases, and 9 bases had no gene match. Germline lookup yields CDR1 GTSNPN and CDR2 SVGIG (reference sequence). The CDR3 sequence: CAWSRDAGGSYGYTF. The CDR3 nucleotides are TGTGCCTGGAGTCGGGACGCAGGGGGCAGCTATGGCTACACCTTC.

The chain links TRBV5-1 to TRBJ1-2; D uncertain. Per germline, CDR1 SGHRS and CDR2 YFSETQ. V was clipped by 0 bases and J by 8 bases, with 14 bases between them. The CDR3 extends over 14 amino acids. CDR3 nucleotides: TGCGCCAGCAGCTTGGCCTTGTCAGGTGGAGGCTACACCTTC. Amino acids: CASSLALSGGGYTF. The full variable domain, rest sourced from reference TRBV5-1 and TRBJ1-2, is KAGVTQTPRYLIKTRGQQVTLSCSPISGHRSVSWYQQTPGQGLQFLFEYFSETQRNKGNFPGRFSGRQFSNSRSEMNVSTLELGDSALYLCASSLALSGGGYTFGSGTRLTVV.

The chain is built from TRBV27 and TRBJ2-3; 10 nucleotides align to TRBD2. J was trimmed by 5 bases and V by 2 bases; bases with no gene match: 10. The CDR3 is 17 residues long. Germline loops: CDR1 MNHEY, CDR2 SMNVEV (reference sequence). CDR3 sequence reads: CASSLGLAGVFLDTQYF. CDR3 nucleotides: TGTGCCAGCAGTTTAGGTCTAGCGGGAGTGTTCTTAGATACGCAGTATTTT.

This clone showed up just once. The CDR3 loop is CASSFPTGGYGYTF. CDR3 in DNA: TGTGCCAGCAGCTTTCCGACAGGCGGCTATGGCTACACCTTC. The chain carries TRBV5-6 and TRBJ1-2, with D possibly TRBD1 on 6 matching bases. V shed 2 bases and J shed 4 bases, with 12 bases lying between them. Germline V gives CDR1 SGHDT, CDR2 YYEEEE. The CDR3 extends over 14 amino acids.

The rearrangement links TRBV7-2 to TRBJ2-7; no reliable D call. The CDR3 is 12 residues long. The germline CDR1 and CDR2 sequences are SGHTA and FQGNSA. The V and J ends lost 1 base and 3 bases respectively, with 4 bases between them. CDR3 residues: CASSLDYYEQYF. DNA for the CDR3: TGTGCCAGCAGCTTAGACTACTACGAGCAGTACTTC.

The chain employs TRBV10-2 and TRBJ2-3; weak D call: TRBD2 (5 bases). The germline V gene has CDR1 WSHSY and CDR2 SAAADI. CDR3 length: 13 residues. V dropped 8 bases and J dropped 3 bases, with 12 bases sitting between them. The DNA for the CDR3 is TGCGCCAGCGCACTAGAACCAACAGATACGCAGTATTTT. It yields the protein CASALEPTDTQYF.

This clone was seen only once. The V and J genes are TRBV7-2 and TRBJ2-3; 9 bases agree with TRBD2. The CDR3 spans 16 residues. The J segment lost 6 bases and the V segment lost 7 bases, leaving 14 bases of the junction unmatched. Germline V gives CDR1 SGHTA, CDR2 FQGNSA. The CDR3 protein is CASTSVGLAPLDTQYF. The CDR3 DNA reads as TGTGCCAGCACCTCGGTCGGACTAGCGCCATTGGATACGCAGTATTTT.

As for this clone: The identical CDR3 is also encoded by other nucleotide sequences in the sample. The chain couples TRBV5-4 to TRBJ2-5; D uncertain. Germline assignment: CDR1 SGHNT and CDR2 YYREEE (reference sequence). V shed 0 bases and J shed 5 bases, with 8 bases lying between them. The CDR3 runs 13 residues. The CDR3 nucleotides read TGTGCCAGCAGCTTGGAGTCGGATGAGACCCAGTACTTC. Its translation: CASSLESDETQYF.

Comment on this clone: The sample has other DNA sequences that encode this CDR3 too. The chain carries TRBV9 and TRBJ2-7, with 7 bases aligning to TRBD1. With V trimmed by 4 bases and J by 3 bases, 1 base remained unmatched. This CDR3 is 12 amino acids long. The V gene's germline CDR1 is SGDLS and CDR2 YYNGEE. The CDR3 nucleotides read TGTGCCAGCAGCCCAGGGGGCTACGAGCAGTACTTC. Amino acid sequence: CASSPGGYEQYF.

The chain is built from TRBV27 and TRBJ2-7; 9 nucleotides align to TRBD2. V lost 5 bases, J lost 0 bases, and 8 bases stayed unmatched. The CDR3 runs 16 residues. Germline-derived CDR1 and CDR2 are MNHEY and SMNVEV (reference sequence). The CDR3 bases are TGTGCCAGCAGTAAGGGACTAGCAGAAAGCTCCTACGAGCAGTACTTC. Protein: CASSKGLAESSYEQYF.

The rearrangement uses TRBV29-1 and TRBJ2-5; D gene unclear. Trimming pared 2 bases from V and 1 base from J, leaving 11 bases between. This CDR3 is 14 amino acids long. Germline CDR1 reads SQVTM; CDR2 reads ANQGSEA. The DNA for the CDR3 is TGCAGCGTTGAACCCTACCTGGGCCAAGAGACCCAGTACTTC. Its translation is CSVEPYLGQETQYF.

The count of this clone is one. The chain employs TRBV27 and TRBJ1-2; the D gene is possibly TRBD1 (5 bases). Germline assignment: CDR1 MNHEY and CDR2 SMNVEV (reference sequence). The length of the CDR3 is 13 residues. V lost 6 bases and J 3 bases, leaving 11 bases between the germline ends. CDR3 coding DNA: TGTGCCAGCAGGGTTGGCAGGGACTATGGCTACACCTTC. Protein: CASRVGRDYGYTF.